Below, 14 T cell receptor beta chains from the same sample are listed, as sequenced in a study of blood T cell repertoires in COVID-19 (dated by TCRdb to between 2020 and 2021). Library preparation employed the immunoSEQ multiplex PCR assay. Drawn from immuneACCESS, this table holds only the in-frame rearrangements with V and J called that TCRdb kept. Clones are partly lost; checked studies trace under half to an unresolved V gene and leave the rest unexplained. The sample records about 40,000 clones, about four fifths of which are singletons. Jointly, the top ten make up about 2.8% of the sample. Sequencing was done on a sample of peripheral blood. The receptors originated from a woman aged 60 to 75 with acute or convalescent COVID-19.

The J gene is TRBJ2-1, the V gene TRBV11-1; 10 bases match TRBD2. Germline V gene sequence: CDR1 SGHAT, CDR2 FQDESV (reference sequence). The CDR3 runs 16 residues. V shed 5 bases and J 4 bases; nucleotides not matched to a gene: 8. This CDR3 reads CASSPQAGGLYNEQFF. The CDR3 DNA is TGTGCCAGCAGCCCCCAAGCGGGGGGGCTTTACAATGAGCAGTTCTTC. The full variable domain, in which reference TRBV11-1 and TRBJ2-1 provide the parts outside the CDR3, is EAEVAQSPRYKITEKSQAVAFWCDPISGHATLYWYRQILGQGPELLVQFQDESVVDDSQLPKDRFSAERLKGVDSTLKIQPAELGDSAMYLCASSPQAGGLYNEQFFGPGTRLTVL.

The chain links TRBV6-5 to TRBJ2-7, with a tentative D call TRBD1 (6 bases). The CDR3 is 15 amino acids. Per germline, CDR1 MNHEY and CDR2 SVGAGI. The germline V and J ends were trimmed by 10 bases and 3 bases, with 22 bases remaining between them. The CDR3 DNA is TGTGCCACCCAGCCGGATACAGGGAGATTCTACGAGCAGTACTTC. This gives the protein CATQPDTGRFYEQYF.

V gene TRBV7-6 combines with J gene TRBJ1-3; maybe TRBD1 (6 bases). V lost 5 bases, J lost 0 bases, and 14 bases lay in between. Per germline, CDR1 SGHVS and CDR2 FNYEAQ. The CDR3 consists of 16 residues. The CDR3: CASSAGQIPSGNTIYF. The CDR3 DNA follows: TGTGCCAGCAGCGCTGGACAGATCCCCTCTGGAAACACCATATATTTT.

J is TRBJ1-2 and V is TRBV28, with 7 positions matching TRBD1. Looked up from germline, CDR1 is MDHEN and CDR2 is SYDVKM. The length of the CDR3 is 15 residues. V shed 2 bases, J shed 6 bases, and the junction held 9 bases outside the gene matches. The CDR3 sequence: CASSLVGSTGDGYTF. CDR3 sequence (DNA): TGTGCCAGCAGTTTAGTAGGGTCCACAGGGGATGGCTACACCTTC.

This chain uses TRBV12-5 with TRBJ1-2; TRBD1 matches at 9 bases. J was trimmed by 2 bases and V by 0 bases; bases with no gene match: 4. The CDR3 is made up of 16 amino acids. Germline CDR1 and CDR2: LGHNT and FRNRAP. CDR3 bases: TGTGCTAGTGGTTTGGTGGGACAGGGAGTGAACTATGGCTACACCTTC. Its translation: CASGLVGQGVNYGYTF. The full variable domain, its missing parts supplied by reference TRBV12-5 and TRBJ1-2, is DARVTQTPRHKVTEMGQEVTMRCQPILGHNTVFWYRQTMMQGLELLAYFRNRAPLDDSGMPKDRFSAEMPDATLATLKIQPSEPRDSAVYFCASGLVGQGVNYGYTFGSGTRLTVV.

The rearrangement uses TRBV21-1 and TRBJ2-3; the DNA was not used to check the table's D call, TRBD1. TRBV21-1 is listed as a pseudogene. The CDR3 is 19 residues long. CDR3 protein: CASSTRTPGGQGSTDTQYF. In nucleotides, the CDR3 is TGTGCCAGCAGCACTAGAACGCCCGGGGGACAGGGTAGCACAGATACGCAGTATTTT.

The genes are TRBV7-3 and TRBJ2-6, with D unclear. CDR1 and CDR2 (germline): SGHTA, FQGTGA. This CDR3 comprises 13 residues. V was trimmed by 5 bases and J by 1 base, leaving 3 bases between them. The CDR3 loop reads CASSPSGANVLTF. The CDR3 DNA sequence: TGTGCCAGCAGCCCGTCTGGGGCCAACGTCCTGACTTTC.

The chain joins TRBV19 to TRBJ2-7, with D perhaps matching TRBD1 (6 bases). The length of the CDR3 is 14 residues. Trimming pared 7 bases from V and 3 bases from J, leaving 16 bases between. Germline V lookup: CDR1 LNHDA, CDR2 SQIVND (reference sequence). CDR3 sequence reads: CASNPTGRGYEQYF. DNA for the CDR3: TGTGCCAGTAACCCTACTGGCAGGGGCTACGAGCAGTACTTC. Looking up the rest from reference TRBV19 and TRBJ2-7 gives the full variable domain: DGGITQSPKYLFRKEGQNVTLSCEQNLNHDAMYWYRQDPGQGLRLIYYSQIVNDFQKGDIAEGYSVSREKKESFPLTVTSAQKNPTAFYLCASNPTGRGYEQYFGPGTRLTVT.

The chain is built from TRBV6-6 and TRBJ2-1, with TRBD2 matching 11 bases. The CDR3 is 15 residues long. Germline CDR1 reads MNHNY; CDR2 reads SVGAGI (reference sequence). Trimming took 10 bases from V and 5 from J; bases not matched to a gene: 10. The CDR3 nucleotides read TGTGCCACCACACCGCTAGCGGGGGGACACAATGAGCAGTTCTTC. Protein: CATTPLAGGHNEQFF.

This clone appeared a single time. The chain carries TRBV7-2 and TRBJ2-1; the D gene is possibly TRBD1 (6 bases). CDR1 and CDR2 (germline): SGHTA, FQGNSA. V gave up 1 base and J gave up 9 bases, with 13 bases separating them. This CDR3 region has 14 residues. The CDR3 DNA reads as TGTGCCAGCAGCTTAGGGCGTGGGACAATTGAGCAGTTCTTC. Protein: CASSLGRGTIEQFF.

This sequence joins TRBV30 and TRBJ1-4; the match to TRBD1 covers 7 bases. In germline, CDR1 is GTSNPN, CDR2 SVGIG (reference sequence). V lost 2 bases and J lost 5; bases outside the gene matches: 8. The CDR3 totals 15 residues. The CDR3 sequence: CAWSPLGQQNEKLFF. For the CDR3, the DNA is TGTGCCTGGAGTCCCCTGGGACAGCAAAATGAAAAACTGTTTTTT.

This chain connects TRBV12-5 to TRBJ2-1; 13 nucleotides match TRBD2. V trimming: 6 bases; J trimming: 3 bases; junction bases outside the gene matches: 8. The length of the CDR3 is 17 residues. Germline V gene sequence: CDR1 LGHNT, CDR2 FRNRAP. The chain's CDR3 is CASGSTSGGGIYNEQFF. As DNA, the CDR3 is TGTGCTAGTGGGTCAACTAGCGGGGGGGGCATCTACAATGAGCAGTTCTTC.

The gene calls are TRBV13 and TRBJ1-2; 9 nucleotides align to TRBD1. The trim removed 2 bases at V and 0 bases at J, leaving 4 bases unmatched. The CDR3 runs 16 residues. Per germline, CDR1 PRHDT and CDR2 FYEKMQ (reference sequence). The DNA of the CDR3 is TGTGCCAGCAGCTTAAGGACAGGGGTCTCTAACTATGGCTACACCTTC. Its translation: CASSLRTGVSNYGYTF.

CDR3 in DNA: TGTGCCAGCAGCCGGGGAACCAGGGGAGTGGAGACCCAGTACTTC. Protein sequence: CASSRGTRGVETQYF. The chain links TRBV3-1 (or the pseudogene TRBV3-2) to TRBJ2-5, with D possibly being TRBD1 (6 bases). Between the trimmed V and J ends, which lost 4 bases and 5 bases, there was a span of 17 bases. In germline, CDR1 is LGHDT, CDR2 YNNKEL (reference sequence). The CDR3 is 15 amino acids.